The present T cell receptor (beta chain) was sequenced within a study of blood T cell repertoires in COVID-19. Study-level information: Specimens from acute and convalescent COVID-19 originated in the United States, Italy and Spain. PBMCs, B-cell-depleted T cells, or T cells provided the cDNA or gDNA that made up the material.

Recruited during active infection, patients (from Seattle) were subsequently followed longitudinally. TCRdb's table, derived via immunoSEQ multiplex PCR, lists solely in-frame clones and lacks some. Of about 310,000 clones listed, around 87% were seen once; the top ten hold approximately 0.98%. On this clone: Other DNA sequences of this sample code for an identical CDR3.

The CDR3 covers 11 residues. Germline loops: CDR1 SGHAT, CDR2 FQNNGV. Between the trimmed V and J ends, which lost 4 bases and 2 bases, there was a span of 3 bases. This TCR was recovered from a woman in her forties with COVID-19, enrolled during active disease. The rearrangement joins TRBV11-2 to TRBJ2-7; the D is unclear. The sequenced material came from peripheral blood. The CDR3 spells CASSSTYEQYF. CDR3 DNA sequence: TGTGCCAGCAGCTCAACCTACGAGCAGTACTTC.